Below, one T cell receptor (beta chain) is given with its context. The sample originates from a study of blood T cells in healthy people across ages. The CDR3 consists of 12 residues. Germline assignment: CDR1 DFQATT and CDR2 SNEGSKA (reference sequence). Primers used in a second PCR of roughly 7 to 12 cycles were a sample-barcoded 5' primer and a J-beta primer mix. Every cDNA molecule carried a tag from a template-switch adaptor bearing 12 random nucleotides. TCRdb reprocessed the 5' RACE reads via MiXCR and lists one record per CDR3 protein. The sample contains 800,000 to 1,300,000 distinct CDR3 sequences, around 25% of which appear only once. The same data also contributed to another study, on T cells of mothers and their children.

Sequenced material: blood. The V gene is TRBV20-1, the J gene TRBJ2-7; the D is unclear. The last part of the DNA fits TRBJ2-1 better; the J call may be wrong. The clonotype originates from a girl aged 2-10 years in good health. The CDR3 bases are TGCAGTGCCCCAACCGTAGGTCATGAGCAGTTCTTC. Protein: CSAPTVGHEQFF.